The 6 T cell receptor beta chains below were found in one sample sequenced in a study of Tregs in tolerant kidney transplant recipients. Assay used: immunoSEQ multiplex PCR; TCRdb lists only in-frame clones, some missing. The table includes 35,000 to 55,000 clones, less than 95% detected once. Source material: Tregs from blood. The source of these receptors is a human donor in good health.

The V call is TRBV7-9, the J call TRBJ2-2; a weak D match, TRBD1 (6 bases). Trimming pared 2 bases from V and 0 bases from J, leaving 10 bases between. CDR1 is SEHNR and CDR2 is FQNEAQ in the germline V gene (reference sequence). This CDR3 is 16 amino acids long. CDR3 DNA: TGTGCCAGCAGCTTAATATACAGGGCGAACACCGGGGAGCTGTTTTTT. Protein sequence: CASSLIYRANTGELFF.

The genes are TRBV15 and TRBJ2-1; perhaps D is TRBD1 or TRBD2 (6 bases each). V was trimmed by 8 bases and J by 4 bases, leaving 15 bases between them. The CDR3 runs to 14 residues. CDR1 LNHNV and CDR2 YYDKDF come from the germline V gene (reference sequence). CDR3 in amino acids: CATSWGAQYNEQFF. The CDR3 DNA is TGTGCCACCTCGTGGGGGGCTCAATACAATGAGCAGTTCTTC.

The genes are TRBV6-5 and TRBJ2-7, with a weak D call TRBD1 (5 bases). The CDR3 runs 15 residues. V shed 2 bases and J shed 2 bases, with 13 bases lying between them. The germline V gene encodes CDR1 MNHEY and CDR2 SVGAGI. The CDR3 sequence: CASSYAPATAYEQYF. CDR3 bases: TGTGCCAGCAGTTACGCCCCCGCGACAGCCTACGAGCAGTACTTC.

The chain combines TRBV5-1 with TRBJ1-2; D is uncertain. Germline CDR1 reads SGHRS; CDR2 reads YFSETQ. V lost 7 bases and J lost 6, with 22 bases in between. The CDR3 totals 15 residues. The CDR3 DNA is TGCGCCAGCGCCCGTTTCCAAAGCGGGGTCGATGGCTACACCTTC. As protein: CASARFQSGVDGYTF.

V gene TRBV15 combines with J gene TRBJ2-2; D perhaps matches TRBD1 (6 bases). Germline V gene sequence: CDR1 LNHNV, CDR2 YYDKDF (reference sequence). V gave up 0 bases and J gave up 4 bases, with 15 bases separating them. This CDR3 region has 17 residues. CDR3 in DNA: TGTGCCACCAGCAGAGAGTATGGGGGCCGGCTCACCGGGGAGCTGTTTTTT. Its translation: CATSREYGGRLTGELFF.

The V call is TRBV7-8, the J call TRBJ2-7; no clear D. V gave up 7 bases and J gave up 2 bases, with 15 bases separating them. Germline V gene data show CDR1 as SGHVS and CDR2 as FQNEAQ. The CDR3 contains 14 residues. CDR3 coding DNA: TGTGCCAGCACCGAACGGCGGAGTACCTACGAGCAGTACTTC. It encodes CASTERRSTYEQYF.